This TCR beta chain came from a study of cytomegalovirus exposure and HLA in healthy donors. Overall study results and limits: Diagnosis of cytomegalovirus status made by the classifier reportedly showed high specificity and sensitivity. Listed as cytomegalovirus-associated were 150 or so TCR beta chains. Specificity of three CMV-associated chains for CMV antigens was verified in vitro.

TCRdb keeps only in-frame clones here, not all; method: immunoSEQ multiplex PCR. The sample consists of 110,000 to 150,000 clones, about nine tenths of them appearing once. Comment on this clone: Antigen: not known.

The receptor was derived from a man aged 18 to 30 in good health and CMV-seronegative. Material for sequencing was PBMCs.

DNA of the CDR3: TGTGCCAGCGGGAGCGACAATGAAAAACTGTTTTTT. Amino acid sequence: CASGSDNEKLFF. The chain combines TRBV27 with TRBJ1-4; D ambiguous. Germline CDR1 reads MNHEY; CDR2 reads SMNVEV (reference sequence). Between the trimmed V and J ends, which lost 8 bases and 5 bases, there was a span of 9 bases. This CDR3 is 12 amino acids long. The whole variable domain, remainder taken from reference TRBV27 and TRBJ1-4, is EAQVTQNPRYLITVTGKKLTVTCSQNMNHEYMSWYRQDPGLGLRQIYYSMNVEVTDKGDVPEGYKVSRKEKRNFPLILESPSPNQTSLYFCASGSDNEKLFFGSGTQLSVL.